The 20 T cell receptor beta chains given below trace back to one sample, sequenced in a study of T cells after posttransplantation cyclophosphamide. The naive gate required viable CD3+CD4+ or CD3+CD8+ cells with CCR7+CD45RA+CD45RO-CD95-CD27+CD28+ phenotype. The protocol was immunoSEQ multiplex PCR, while the TCRdb copy is restricted to in-frame clones and leaves out a portion. The sample has about 20,000 clones; 95% to 98% are singletons. The specimen sequenced was naive CD4+ T cells sorted from PBMCs. The receptors come from a man over 45 in good health, CMV-negative, and a related stem cell transplant donor.

The genes are TRBV30 and TRBJ2-2; TRBD2 agrees at 9 bases. The V gene end was trimmed by 1 base and the J gene end by 6 bases; junction bases not matched to a gene: 3. This CDR3 is 14 amino acids long. Germline assignment: CDR1 GTSNPN and CDR2 SVGIG (reference sequence). CDR3 sequence: CAWSGVAGAGELFF. CDR3 sequence (DNA): TGTGCCTGGAGTGGGGTAGCGGGAGCCGGGGAGCTGTTTTTT.

The V and J genes are TRBV7-2 and TRBJ2-2; D is perhaps TRBD2 (6 bases). Trimming pared 1 base from V and 6 bases from J, leaving 12 bases between. Germline values: CDR1 SGHTA, CDR2 FQGNSA. The CDR3 runs to 15 residues. CDR3 amino acids: CASSLVSGVPGELFF. The CDR3 nucleotides are TGTGCCAGCAGCTTAGTTTCGGGAGTGCCCGGGGAGCTGTTTTTT.

The chain carries TRBV5-8 and TRBJ2-7, with 10 bases that match TRBD1. Germline CDR1 and CDR2: SGHTS and YDEGEE. V gave up 3 bases and J gave up 2 bases; unmatched junction bases: 5. This CDR3 contains 15 residues. The CDR3 region has the DNA TGTGCCAGCAGCTCCGTCGGGACAGGGGCCTACGAGCAGTACTTC. This gives the protein CASSSVGTGAYEQYF.

The rearrangement links TRBV4-1 to TRBJ2-3; 13 bases agree with TRBD2. Unmatched junction bases numbered 20, after V lost 4 bases and J lost 4 bases. The CDR3 has 21 residues. CDR1 MGHRA and CDR2 YSYEKL come from the germline V gene. CDR3 sequence reads: CASSPFGISGTSGIFADTQYF. Here the CDR3 DNA reads TGCGCCAGCAGCCCCTTCGGTATATCTGGGACTAGCGGGATTTTCGCAGATACGCAGTATTTT.

The chain employs TRBV9 and TRBJ2-3, with D maybe TRBD2 (6 bases). V lost 0 bases to trimming and J lost 2 bases, with 10 bases between them. CDR3 length: 15 amino acids. CDR1 and CDR2 from the germline V gene are SGDLS and YYNGEE. The CDR3 DNA sequence: TGTGCCAGCAGCGTAGTCGGGGGTTACACAGATACGCAGTATTTT. Translating it yields CASSVVGGYTDTQYF.

V is TRBV5-1 and J is TRBJ1-2; D may be TRBD1 (6 bases). Per germline, CDR1 SGHRS and CDR2 YFSETQ. This CDR3 spans 13 amino acids. Trimming left V 1 base short and J 6 bases short, with 10 bases between. CDR3 loop: CASSLSGGDGYTF. DNA for the CDR3: TGCGCCAGCAGCTTGTCGGGGGGCGATGGCTACACCTTC.

Worth noting for this clone: Other nucleotide sequences in the sample specify the same CDR3. This rearrangement joins TRBV4-3 to TRBJ1-4; D uncertain. The germline gives CDR1 LGHNA, CDR2 YSLEER. The CDR3 length is 14 residues. V was shortened by 0 bases and J by 16 bases, with 18 bases between the two germline ends. The chain's CDR3 is CASSQDRGGSSPFF. The CDR3 region has the DNA TGCGCCAGCAGCCAAGATCGGGGAGGAAGTTCTCCGTTTTTT.

This sequence joins TRBV5-5 and TRBJ2-7; 8 bases are a match to TRBD1. The length of the CDR3 is 13 residues. CDR1 SGHKS and CDR2 YYEKEE come from the germline V gene (reference sequence). Unmatched junction bases numbered 5, after V lost 4 bases and J lost 5 bases. The CDR3 is CASSRQGSHEQYF. In DNA, the CDR3 is TGTGCCAGCAGCCGACAGGGGAGCCACGAGCAGTACTTC.

The V call is TRBV7-3, the J call TRBJ2-5; tentatively, D is TRBD2 (6 bases). CDR3 length: 14 amino acids. Looked up from germline, CDR1 is SGHTA and CDR2 is FQGTGA. V shed 2 bases and J shed 5 bases, with 12 bases lying between them. In DNA form, the CDR3 reads TGTGCCAGCAGCTTAGGGGGGTGGGCGGAGACCCAGTACTTC. Translating gives CASSLGGWAETQYF.

The chain employs TRBV6-5 and TRBJ1-1, with 8 bases that match TRBD1. CDR1 and CDR2 from the germline V gene are MNHEY and SVGAGI. V shed 6 bases, J shed 7 bases, and the junction held 7 bases outside the gene matches. CDR3 length equals 13 residues. CDR3 sequence: CASRILQGVEAFF. DNA of the CDR3: TGTGCCAGCAGGATCCTACAGGGGGTTGAAGCTTTCTTT.

In this sample, this clone turned up once. The V call is TRBV29-1, the J call TRBJ2-2; maybe TRBD1 (6 bases). Germline assignment: CDR1 SQVTM and CDR2 ANQGSEA. The germline V and J ends were trimmed by 3 bases and 5 bases, with 10 bases remaining between them. The CDR3 covers 13 residues. The CDR3 region is CSVDKQGTGELFF. The CDR3 nucleotides read TGCAGCGTTGATAAACAGGGAACCGGGGAGCTGTTTTTT.

This rearrangement joins TRBV9 to TRBJ1-1, with 7 bases matching TRBD1. With 2 bases clipped from V and 5 bases from J, the junction kept 6 bases outside the gene matches. Germline V gives CDR1 SGDLS, CDR2 YYNGEE. This CDR3 contains 14 residues. CDR3 in amino acids: CASSVEGAGTEAFF. CDR3 coding DNA: TGTGCCAGCAGCGTCGAGGGGGCGGGAACTGAAGCTTTCTTT.

The J gene is TRBJ1-5, the V gene TRBV19; 7 bases are shared with TRBD1. The CDR3 is 13 residues long. After removal of 4 bases from V and 7 bases from J, the junction contained 4 bases not matched to a gene. Germline values: CDR1 LNHDA, CDR2 SQIVND (reference sequence). CDR3 sequence: CASSRQGRQPQHF. CDR3 DNA sequence: TGTGCCAGTAGTAGACAGGGTCGCCAGCCCCAGCATTTT. The full variable domain, with the rest looked up from reference TRBV19 and TRBJ1-5, is DGGITQSPKYLFRKEGQNVTLSCEQNLNHDAMYWYRQDPGQGLRLIYYSQIVNDFQKGDIAEGYSVSREKKESFPLTVTSAQKNPTAFYLCASSRQGRQPQHFGDGTRLSIL.

Comments on this clone: The junction departs from germline at one end; a sequencing error may be responsible. Other DNA sequences of this sample code for an identical CDR3. The chain uses TRBV19 and TRBJ1-6; D gene uncertain. The CDR3 sequence is 13 residues long. CDR1 and CDR2 (germline): LNHDA, SQIVND (reference sequence). This CDR3 is CASGRGINSPLHF. The CDR3 bases are TGTGCCAGTGGCCGCGGGATTAATTCCCCCCTCCACTTT.

This clone was seen just once. V and J are TRBV7-2 and TRBJ2-2, with D possibly being TRBD1 (6 bases). V lost 5 bases and J lost 0, with 13 bases in between. The CDR3 has 16 amino acids. Germline-derived CDR1 and CDR2 are SGHTA and FQGNSA. The chain's CDR3 is CASSPRQDANTGELFF. The CDR3, as DNA: TGTGCCAGCAGCCCAAGACAGGACGCGAACACCGGGGAGCTGTTTTTT.

The J gene is TRBJ2-3, the V gene TRBV29-1; tentative D call: TRBD2 (5 bases). The CDR3 is 14 residues long. The germline CDR1 and CDR2 sequences are SQVTM and ANQGSEA. Trimming pared 4 bases from V and 3 bases from J, leaving 14 bases between. The CDR3 spells CSVGPGIWTDTQYF. As DNA, the CDR3 is TGCAGCGTTGGCCCGGGAATTTGGACAGATACGCAGTATTTT.

The chain carries TRBV27 and TRBJ2-2, with 10 bases that match TRBD1. J was trimmed by 0 bases and V by 5 bases; bases with no gene match: 6. This CDR3 comprises 17 residues. Per the germline V gene, CDR1 is MNHEY and CDR2 is SMNVEV (reference sequence). The CDR3 is CASSNDRGRANTGELFF. The DNA for the CDR3 is TGTGCCAGCAGTAACGACAGGGGGCGGGCGAACACCGGGGAGCTGTTTTTT.

The CDR3 loop is CASSLVQGAGQPQHF. The CDR3 DNA reads as TGTGCCAGCAGCTTGGTACAGGGGGCGGGTCAGCCCCAGCATTTT. This rearrangement joins TRBV5-5 to TRBJ1-5, with 9 bases aligning to TRBD1. With V trimmed by 0 bases and J by 6 bases, 4 bases remained unmatched. The germline gives CDR1 SGHKS, CDR2 YYEKEE (reference sequence). There are 15 residues in the CDR3.

The rearrangement uses TRBV7-2 and TRBJ2-7; 12 bases agree with TRBD2. Looked up from germline, CDR1 is SGHTA and CDR2 is FQGNSA. There are 15 residues in the CDR3. With V trimmed by 4 bases and J by 2 bases, 3 bases remained unmatched. CDR3 nucleotide sequence: TGTGCCAGCAGCTCACTAGCGGGGGGAACCTACGAGCAGTACTTC. It encodes CASSSLAGGTYEQYF.

The chain carries TRBV15 and TRBJ1-4; D uncertain. V lost 3 bases and J 0 bases, leaving 8 bases between the germline ends. The CDR3 is made up of 15 amino acids. In germline, CDR1 is LNHNV, CDR2 YYDKDF (reference sequence). The CDR3 reads CATSRHTATNEKLFF. DNA for the CDR3: TGTGCCACCAGCAGGCATACAGCAACTAATGAAAAACTGTTTTTT. The complete variable domain, with remaining parts taken from reference TRBV15 and TRBJ1-4, reads DAMVIQNPRYQVTQFGKPVTLSCSQTLNHNVMYWYQQKSSQAPKLLFHYYDKDFNNEADTPDNFQSRRPNTSFCFLDIRSPGLGDTAMYLCATSRHTATNEKLFFGSGTQLSVL.